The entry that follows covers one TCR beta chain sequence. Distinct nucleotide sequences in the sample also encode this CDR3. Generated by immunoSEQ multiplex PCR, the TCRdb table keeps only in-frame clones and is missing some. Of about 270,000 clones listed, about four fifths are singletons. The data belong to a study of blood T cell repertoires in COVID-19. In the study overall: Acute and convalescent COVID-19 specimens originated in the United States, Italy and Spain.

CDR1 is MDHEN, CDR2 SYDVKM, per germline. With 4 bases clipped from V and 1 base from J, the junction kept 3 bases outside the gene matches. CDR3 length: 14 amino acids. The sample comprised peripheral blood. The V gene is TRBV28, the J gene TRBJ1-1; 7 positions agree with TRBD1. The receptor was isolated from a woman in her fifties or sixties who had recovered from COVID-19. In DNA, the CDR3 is TGTGCCAGCAGTTCGGGGACAGCGAACACTGAAGCTTTCTTT. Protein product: CASSSGTANTEAFF.